These 15 T cell receptor beta chains were all obtained from the same sample, sequenced in a study of naive and memory T cell subsets (TCRdb year 2017). Points the paper makes about the study in general: A few larger clonotypes were present in naive repertoires, especially CD8 naive repertoires, and these clonotypes were possibly memory cells re-expressing CD45RA.

No antigen is known for these receptors. Libraries came from UMI-ligation and nested PCR. Sequencer: Illumina MiSeq. The beta constant-region primer was an equimolar mix of two oligonucleotides covering both TRBC1 and TRBC2. The ligated cDNA went through four rounds of PCR with nested alpha and beta constant-region primers together with the SP2 primer. TCRdb redid the processing of the public reads, applying fastp at Q25 and MiXCR, and retained in-frame beta chains. Rows with one shared CDR3 protein collapse into an entry with the most common genes and DNA. The sample table records about 140,000 distinct CDR3 sequences; under 25% of these occur just once. The ten most abundant clones make up 0.6% to 0.7% of the sample. Material for sequencing was naive CD8+ T cells from blood. This specimen's cell subset or site label, per the study, means: naive T cells, CD45RA high CD27+. The receptors were sampled from a human donor in good health.

This clonotype was observed a few times. The J gene is TRBJ2-5, the V gene TRBV7-9; perhaps TRBD2 as D (6 bases). Germline V CDR1 and CDR2: SEHNR, FQNEAQ (reference sequence). Trimming removed 5 bases at V and 7 bases at J, with 11 bases between. CDR3 size: 12 residues. As DNA, the CDR3 is TGTGCCAGCAGCCCCCCCGGGGGGACCCAGTACTTC. Translation gives CASSPPGGTQYF.

The table lists this clonotype with a few counts. The CDR3 reads CASSLPVAVYEQYF. In nucleotides, the CDR3 is TGTGCCAGCAGCTTGCCCGTTGCAGTCTACGAGCAGTACTTC. The V and J genes are TRBV5-5 and TRBJ2-7; no firm D call. The CDR3 contains 14 residues. The V and J ends lost 1 base and 3 bases respectively, with 11 bases between them. Per the germline V gene, CDR1 is SGHKS and CDR2 is YYEKEE (reference sequence).

There are a few counts of this clonotype. This chain joins TRBV19 and TRBJ2-3; D not certain. The length of the CDR3 is 12 residues. Trimming took 6 bases from V and 3 from J, leaving 7 bases between them. Germline CDR1 reads LNHDA; CDR2 reads SQIVND (reference sequence). The CDR3 spells CASSVATDTQYF. DNA of the CDR3: TGTGCCAGTAGCGTGGCTACAGATACGCAGTATTTT.

The chain combines TRBV3-1 with TRBJ1-1; D may be TRBD1 (5 bases). Germline CDR1 LGHDT, CDR2 YNNKEL (reference sequence). Trimming took off 1 base at V and 6 bases at J, with 9 bases between the two ends. This CDR3 has 13 amino acids. The CDR3 sequence is CASSQVGEPEAFF. The CDR3 DNA reads as TGTGCCAGCAGCCAAGTGGGGGAGCCTGAAGCTTTCTTT.

This chain links TRBV4-3 with TRBJ2-7; 8 bases match TRBD1. The germline V gene encodes CDR1 LGHNA and CDR2 YSLEER. CDR3 length: 15 amino acids. V dropped 1 base and J dropped 3; count of bases not matched to a gene: 5. The CDR3 here is CASSQGQGTRYEQYF. The CDR3 nucleotides are TGCGCCAGCAGCCAAGGACAGGGGACCCGCTACGAGCAGTACTTC.

V and J are TRBV6-6 and TRBJ1-3; 9 positions agree with TRBD1. V shed 6 bases and J 2 bases; nucleotides not matched to a gene: 20. The CDR3 spans 20 residues. CDR1 and CDR2 from the germline V gene are MNHNY and SVGAGI (reference sequence). CDR3 loop: CASRQFPLRDREPAGNTIYF. As DNA, the CDR3 is TGTGCCAGCAGACAGTTTCCTCTCCGGGACAGGGAACCCGCTGGAAACACCATATATTTT.

This chain connects TRBV13 to TRBJ1-1; D unresolved. The germline V gene encodes CDR1 PRHDT and CDR2 FYEKMQ (reference sequence). Trimming left V 5 bases short and J 6 bases short, with 13 bases between. This CDR3 is built from 13 residues. CDR3 sequence: CASSPRPVAEAFF. The CDR3 coding sequence is TGTGCCAGCAGCCCTCGACCGGTTGCTGAAGCTTTCTTT.

The chain is built from TRBV6-5 and TRBJ1-5; D uncertain. CDR1 is MNHEY and CDR2 is SVGAGI in the germline V gene. Trimming took off 6 bases at V and 3 bases at J, with 12 bases between the two ends. The CDR3 contains 14 residues. The CDR3 spells CASSPDTDNQPQHF. Written as DNA, the CDR3 is TGTGCCAGCAGCCCCGACACTGACAATCAGCCCCAGCATTTT.

The CDR3 DNA is TGTGCCAGCAGTGAAGCGAATGAAGAGACCCAGTACTTC. Its translation is CASSEANEETQYF. The chain couples TRBV2 to TRBJ2-5; D is uncertain. CDR3 size: 13 residues. Deletions cut 0 bases from V and 3 bases from J, with 5 bases between. Germline assignment: CDR1 SNHLY and CDR2 FYNNEI.

This clonotype showed up many times. This chain joins TRBV2 and TRBJ2-7; 7 bases are a match to TRBD2. Trimming took 7 bases from V and 2 from J; bases not matched to a gene: 8. The CDR3 is made up of 14 amino acids. CDR1 SNHLY and CDR2 FYNNEI come from the germline V gene. The CDR3 is CASTEGGAPYEQYF. The DNA for the CDR3 is TGTGCCAGCACGGAGGGAGGGGCACCCTACGAGCAGTACTTC.

The V and J genes are TRBV12-3 or TRBV12-4 and TRBJ2-3; 10 positions agree with TRBD2. The CDR3 has 14 amino acids. V lost 7 bases to trimming and J lost 5 bases; unmatched junction nucleotides: 6. The CDR3 is CASTLAGEGDTQYF. CDR3 DNA: TGTGCCAGCACCCTAGCGGGAGAGGGAGATACGCAGTATTTT.

This clonotype was observed a few times. This rearrangement joins TRBV4-2 to TRBJ2-1, with TRBD2 matching 15 bases. The length of the CDR3 is 15 residues. After removal of 4 bases from V and 9 bases from J, the junction contained 4 bases not matched to a gene. Germline V gene lookup returns CDR1 LGHNA and CDR2 YNFKEQ. The CDR3 sequence: CASSPGLAGGFEQFF. The CDR3 coding sequence is TGTGCCAGCAGCCCCGGACTAGCGGGAGGGTTTGAGCAGTTCTTC.

The chain joins TRBV28 to TRBJ2-7, with a tentative D call TRBD2 (6 bases). Germline CDR1 and CDR2: MDHEN and SYDVKM. The V end lost 3 bases, the J end lost 3 bases, and 15 bases lay between the germline ends. This CDR3 is 15 amino acids long. Here the CDR3 DNA reads TGTGCCAGCAGTTTTCGCGGGGAAAGGTTCTACGAGCAGTACTTC. Protein: CASSFRGERFYEQYF. The complete variable domain, with remaining parts taken from reference TRBV28 and TRBJ2-7, reads DVKVTQSSRYLVKRTGEKVFLECVQDMDHENMFWYRQDPGLGLRLIYFSYDVKMKEKGDIPEGYSVSREKKERFSLILESASTNQTSMYLCASSFRGERFYEQYFGPGTRLTVT.

This chain uses TRBV27 with TRBJ2-3; D is undetermined. Germline CDR1 reads MNHEY; CDR2 reads SMNVEV (reference sequence). V dropped 0 bases and J dropped 0 bases, with 7 bases sitting between them. This CDR3 has 15 residues. This CDR3 is CASSLSITSTDTQYF. CDR3 in DNA: TGTGCCAGCAGTTTATCGATAACTAGCACAGATACGCAGTATTTT.

The V gene is TRBV6-2 or TRBV6-3, the J gene TRBJ1-6, with 8 bases identical to TRBD1. V trimming: 6 bases; J trimming: 6 bases; junction bases outside the gene matches: 10. In germline, CDR1 is MNHEY, CDR2 SVGEGT. This CDR3 contains 16 residues. DNA of the CDR3: TGTGCCAGCAGCCCCGGTGGGACAGGAATTAATTCACCCCTCCACTTT. This gives the protein CASSPGGTGINSPLHF.